This T cell receptor (beta chain) is drawn from a study of cytomegalovirus exposure and HLA in healthy donors. Study results and caveats: The study labeled fewer than 200 TCR beta chains cytomegalovirus-associated. In vitro data verified three CMV-associated chains as specific for CMV antigens.

The germline V gene has CDR1 SGDLS and CDR2 YYNGEE. This CDR3 is 13 amino acids long. The ends were cut back, 3 bases at V and 6 bases at J, with 11 bases in the middle. This clone was recorded only once. Its antigen remains unknown. The assay was immunoSEQ multiplex PCR, and TCRdb's table has in-frame clones only and misses some. The sample includes more than 70,000 clones, 85% to 95% of them seen just once. Sequencing was carried out using PBMCs. V and J are TRBV9 and TRBJ2-3, with no clear D. The receptor was isolated from a woman aged 18-30 years in good health and CMV-seronegative. This CDR3 is CASSALSRDTQYF. CDR3 in DNA: TGTGCCAGCAGCGCCTTGAGCCGGGATACGCAGTATTTT. Combining the CDR3 with reference TRBV9 and TRBJ2-3 gives the whole variable domain DSGVTQTPKHLITATGQRVTLRCSPRSGDLSVYWYQQSLDQGLQFLIQYYNGEERAKGNILERFSAQQFPDLHSELNLSSLELGDSALYFCASSALSRDTQYFGPGTRLTVL.